Listed below are T cell receptor beta chains from one sample, sequenced in a study of graft-versus-host responses after intestinal transplantation. Sequenced by immunoSEQ multiplex PCR; TCRdb stores in-frame clones only, minus some. In the table there are 80,000 or so clones, 80% to 95% of which are singletons. Sequencing used PBMCs, obtained 98 days after intestinal transplantation. These receptors were collected from a human patient who received an intestinal transplant, so some T cells may come from the graft donor. CDR3s include the opening cysteine and the closing phenylalanine or tryptophan. D genes are given only for firm matches. The size field is filled for only some rows; it gives once, few, many or a size class.

J gene: TRBJ2-2
V gene: TRBV5-8
clone size: -
D gene: TRBD1
CDR3 DNA: TGTGCCAGCAGCAAGGAACAGGGGTACACCGGGGAGCTGTTTTTT
CDR3 protein: CASSKEQGYTGELFF

J gene: TRBJ2-3
V gene: TRBV6-5
clone size: -
D gene: TRBD2
CDR3 DNA: TGTGCCAGCGCCGGGACTACTGCTAGCACAGATACGCAGTATTTT
CDR3 protein: CASAGTTASTDTQYF

J gene: TRBJ2-5
V gene: TRBV5-8
clone size: -
D gene: -
CDR3 DNA: TGTGCCAGCAGCTCCCCGTGGGGTAGACAAGAGACCCAGTACTTC
CDR3 protein: CASSSPWGRQETQYF

J gene: TRBJ1-1
V gene: TRBV6-6
clone size: -
D gene: -
CDR3 DNA: TGTGCCAGCAGCCCCGGCACTGAAGCTTTCTTT
CDR3 protein: CASSPGTEAFF

J gene: TRBJ1-3
V gene: TRBV7-3
clone size: -
D gene: -
CDR3 DNA: TGTGCCAGCAGCTTAAAACGGTCCTCTGGAAACACCATATATTTT
CDR3 protein: CASSLKRSSGNTIYF

J gene: TRBJ2-5
V gene: TRBV18
clone size: -
D gene: -
CDR3 DNA: TGTGCCAGCTCACCGGGAGGCCAATCGGAGACCCAGTACTTC
CDR3 protein: CASSPGGQSETQYF

J gene: TRBJ1-2
V gene: TRBV6-1
clone size: -
D gene: -
CDR3 DNA: TGTGCCAGCAGTGAGGGGGCAGCATATGGCTACACCTTC
CDR3 protein: CASSEGAAYGYTF

J gene: TRBJ2-7
V gene: TRBV11-2
clone size: few
D gene: -
CDR3 DNA: TGTGCCAGCAGCTTGACAGAGCAGTACTTC
CDR3 protein: CASSLTEQYF

J gene: TRBJ1-3
V gene: TRBV19
clone size: -
D gene: -
CDR3 DNA: TGTGCCAGTAGTATAGGCGGACAGAACTCTGGAAACACCATATATTTT
CDR3 protein: CASSIGGQNSGNTIYF

J gene: TRBJ1-1
V gene: TRBV29-1
clone size: -
D gene: -
CDR3 DNA: TGCAGCGTTGTGGGCCTGGAGGGGACTGAAGCTTTCTTT
CDR3 protein: CSVVGLEGTEAFF

J gene: TRBJ2-7
V gene: TRBV2
clone size: -
D gene: TRBD1
CDR3 DNA: TGTGCCAGCAGAGCGACAGGGAGATCGTTCGACGAGCAGTACTTC
CDR3 protein: CASRATGRSFDEQYF

J gene: TRBJ1-1
V gene: TRBV18
clone size: once
D gene: -
CDR3 DNA: TGTGCCAGCTCACCAACAGGGTCAGGCACTGAAGCTTTCTTT
CDR3 protein: CASSPTGSGTEAFF

J gene: TRBJ1-2
V gene: TRBV30
clone size: -
D gene: -
CDR3 DNA: TGTGCCTGGAGTTTTGGAGGGGACGGCTACACCTTC
CDR3 protein: CAWSFGGDGYTF

J gene: TRBJ2-7
V gene: TRBV18
clone size: -
D gene: TRBD1
CDR3 DNA: TGTGCCAGCTCGGCCAAGACAGGGGTTGGTTCCTACGAGCAGTACTTC
CDR3 protein: CASSAKTGVGSYEQYF

J gene: TRBJ2-7
V gene: TRBV5-4
clone size: once
D gene: -
CDR3 DNA: TGTGCCAGCAGCTTAACCGACAGGTACGAGCAGTACTTC
CDR3 protein: CASSLTDRYEQYF

J gene: TRBJ1-3
V gene: TRBV5-4
clone size: -
D gene: -
CDR3 DNA: TGTGCCAGCAGCTTTTTTGGCGGCGGCGCGGAGACCATATATTTT
CDR3 protein: CASSFFGGGAETIYF

J gene: TRBJ2-1
V gene: TRBV7-7
clone size: once
D gene: -
CDR3 DNA: TGTGCCAGCAGCTCGGGGAGAGGGTGGGATGAGCAGTTCTTC
CDR3 protein: CASSSGRGWDEQFF

J gene: TRBJ2-1
V gene: TRBV11-3
clone size: -
D gene: TRBD2
CDR3 DNA: TGTGCCAGCAGCTTAGACGGGGGGAACAATGAGCAGTTCTTC
CDR3 protein: CASSLDGGNNEQFF

J gene: TRBJ2-1
V gene: TRBV10-2
clone size: -
D gene: TRBD2
CDR3 DNA: TGCGCCAGCATGCGGACTAGCGGAGGCAATGAGCAGTTCTTC
CDR3 protein: CASMRTSGGNEQFF

J gene: TRBJ2-5
V gene: TRBV6-5
clone size: -
D gene: -
CDR3 DNA: TGTGCCAGCAGTGAAGAAGCGGACCAAGAGACCCAGTACTTC
CDR3 protein: CASSEEADQETQYF

J gene: TRBJ2-3
V gene: TRBV11-2
clone size: -
D gene: -
CDR3 DNA: TGTGCCAGCAGCCATGGGGCATATGATACGCAGTATTTT
CDR3 protein: CASSHGAYDTQYF

J gene: TRBJ2-7
V gene: TRBV19
clone size: -
D gene: TRBD1
CDR3 DNA: TGTGCCAGTAGTATCGGGGCCGGGACAGGTTACGAGCAGTACTTC
CDR3 protein: CASSIGAGTGYEQYF

J gene: TRBJ2-2
V gene: TRBV4-2
clone size: -
D gene: TRBD2
CDR3 DNA: TGTGCCAGCAGCCCTCTAACGACTAGCGGGTTCACCGGGGAGCTGTTTTTT
CDR3 protein: CASSPLTTSGFTGELFF

J gene: TRBJ1-2
V gene: TRBV5-4
clone size: -
D gene: -
CDR3 DNA: TGTGCCAGCAGTCACTTCAGGCCCCGTCCTCTCCATGGCTACACCTTC
CDR3 protein: CASSHFRPRPLHGYTF

J gene: TRBJ1-6
V gene: TRBV5-1
clone size: -
D gene: TRBD1
CDR3 DNA: TGCGCCAGCAGCTCCCGGGACAGCCCTTCACCCCTCCACTTT
CDR3 protein: CASSSRDSPSPLHF

J gene: TRBJ2-5
V gene: TRBV7-3
clone size: -
D gene: -
CDR3 DNA: TGTGCCAGCAGCTATGGACGTCAAGAGACCCAGTACTTC
CDR3 protein: CASSYGRQETQYF

J gene: TRBJ1-2
V gene: TRBV6-1
clone size: once
D gene: -
CDR3 DNA: TGTGCCAGCAGTGAAGGGGGGGCTGGCTATGGCTACACCTTC
CDR3 protein: CASSEGGAGYGYTF

J gene: TRBJ2-4
V gene: TRBV5-5
clone size: -
D gene: -
CDR3 DNA: TGTGCCAGCAGCTTGGGGGTGAGGTGGGGTGAAAACATTCAGTACTTC
CDR3 protein: CASSLGVRWGENIQYF

J gene: TRBJ2-7
V gene: TRBV27
clone size: once
D gene: -
CDR3 DNA: TGTGCCAGCAGTGCGCTCTCTAGTGGGGCCTACGAGCAGTACTTC
CDR3 protein: CASSALSSGAYEQYF

J gene: TRBJ1-1
V gene: TRBV28
clone size: -
D gene: TRBD1
CDR3 DNA: TGTGCCAGCAGTGGACAGGGGGGCACTGAAGCTTTCTTT
CDR3 protein: CASSGQGGTEAFF

J gene: TRBJ2-2
V gene: TRBV18
clone size: -
D gene: -
CDR3 DNA: TGTGCCAGCTCACCGTCCGGGGAGCTGTTTTTT
CDR3 protein: CASSPSGELFF

J gene: TRBJ2-3
V gene: TRBV19
clone size: -
D gene: -
CDR3 DNA: TGTGCCAGTAGTATAAAGGCTAGCGGCACAGATACGCAGTATTTT
CDR3 protein: CASSIKASGTDTQYF